This T cell receptor (beta chain) was profiled in a study of OX40 agonist ivuxolimab in advanced cancers. Study in general: Ivuxolimab, an agonistic anti-OX40 (CD134) antibody, was given to patients.

The ends were cut back, 0 bases at V and 0 bases at J, with 3 bases in the middle. Per the germline V gene, CDR1 is SGHDT and CDR2 is YYEEEE. The CDR3 spans 14 residues. This table comes from immunoSEQ multiplex PCR, and its TCRdb copy is limited to in-frame clones, with some not included. The top ten clones hold around 48% of a sample with tens of thousands of clones, about 90% of them seen once. The chain uses TRBV5-6 and TRBJ1-4; D unresolved. The sequencing used CD4+ or CD8+ T cells sorted from blood, collected in a trial of the OX40 agonist ivuxolimab. This receptor was identified in an adult with an advanced solid tumor such as melanoma, head and neck, liver or kidney cancer. CDR3 nucleotide sequence: TGTGCCAGCAGCTTGGTGGCAACTAATGAAAAACTGTTTTTT. This sequence encodes CASSLVATNEKLFF.